The T cell receptor (beta chain) under discussion was sequenced for a study of Ad26.COV2.S vaccination and SARS-CoV-2 variants. This clone was counted a single time. The V and J ends lost 5 bases and 3 bases, in that order; junction bases with no gene match: 3. In germline, CDR1 is SGHNT, CDR2 YYREEE (reference sequence). This CDR3 spans 13 amino acids. As for treatment: around 19 received Ad26.COV2.S at low or high dose, single or two shots; about 5 received placebo; per-sample allocation not given. Samples analyzed were those drawn on day 63 after the first vaccine or placebo injection. Assay used: immunoSEQ multiplex PCR; TCRdb lists only in-frame clones, some missing. The profile covers under 400,000 clones, with about nine tenths appearing a single time and around 3.7% taken by the ten largest.

The sequenced sample was peripheral blood, obtained in a trial of Ad26.COV2.S vaccine versus placebo. This chain links TRBV5-4 with TRBJ1-2; 8 positions agree with TRBD1. The receptor comes from a person aged 18 to 59 who received the Ad26.COV2.S COVID-19 vaccine or a placebo. CDR3 region: CASRGTGYYGYTF. In DNA, the CDR3 is TGTGCCAGCAGAGGGACAGGCTACTATGGCTACACCTTC.